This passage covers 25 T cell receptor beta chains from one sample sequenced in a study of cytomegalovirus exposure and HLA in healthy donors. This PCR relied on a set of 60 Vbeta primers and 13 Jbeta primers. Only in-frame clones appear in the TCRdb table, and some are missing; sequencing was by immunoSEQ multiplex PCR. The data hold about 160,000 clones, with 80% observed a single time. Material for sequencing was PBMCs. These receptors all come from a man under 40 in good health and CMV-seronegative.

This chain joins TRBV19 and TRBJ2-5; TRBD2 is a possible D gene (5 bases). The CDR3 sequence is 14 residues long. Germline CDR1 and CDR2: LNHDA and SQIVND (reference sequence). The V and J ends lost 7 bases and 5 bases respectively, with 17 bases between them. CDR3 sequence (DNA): TGTGCCAGTAATCGCGGAGGCGGTGACGAGACCCAGTACTTC. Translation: CASNRGGGDETQYF.

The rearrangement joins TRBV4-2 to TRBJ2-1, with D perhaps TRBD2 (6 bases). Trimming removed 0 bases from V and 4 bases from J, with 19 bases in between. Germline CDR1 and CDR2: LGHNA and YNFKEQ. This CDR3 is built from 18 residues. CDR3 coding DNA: TGTGCCAGCAGCCAAGAGGGACGGGGTGGCGGGATATACAATGAGCAGTTCTTC. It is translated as CASSQEGRGGGIYNEQFF.

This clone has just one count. The CDR3 sequence: CASSRRTGGVRSNEQFF. CDR3 in DNA: TGTGCCAGCAGCCGACGGACAGGGGGCGTTAGGAGCAATGAGCAGTTCTTC. V usage is TRBV7-8 and J usage is TRBJ2-1; 11 positions agree with TRBD1. The CDR3 runs 17 residues. Trimming at V came to 5 bases and at J to 6 bases, leaving 12 bases not matched to a gene. Germline values: CDR1 SGHVS, CDR2 FQNEAQ.

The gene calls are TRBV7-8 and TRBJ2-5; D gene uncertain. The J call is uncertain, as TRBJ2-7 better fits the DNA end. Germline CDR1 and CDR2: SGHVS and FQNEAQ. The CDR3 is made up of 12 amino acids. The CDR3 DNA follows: TGTGCCAGCAGCTCCGCCTTCTACGAGCAGTACTTC. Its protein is CASSSAFYEQYF.

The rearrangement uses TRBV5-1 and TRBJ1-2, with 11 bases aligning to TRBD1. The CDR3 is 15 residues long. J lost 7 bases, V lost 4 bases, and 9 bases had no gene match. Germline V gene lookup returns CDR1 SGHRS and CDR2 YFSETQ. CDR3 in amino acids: CASSPYGQGAGGYTF. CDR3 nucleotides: TGCGCCAGCAGCCCATACGGACAGGGGGCGGGTGGCTACACCTTC.

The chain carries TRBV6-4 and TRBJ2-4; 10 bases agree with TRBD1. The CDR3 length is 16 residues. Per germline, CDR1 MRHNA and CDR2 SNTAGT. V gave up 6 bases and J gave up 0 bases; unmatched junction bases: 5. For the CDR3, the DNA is TGTGCCAGCAGGCCGGGACAGGGGATAGCCAAAAACATTCAGTACTTC. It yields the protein CASRPGQGIAKNIQYF.

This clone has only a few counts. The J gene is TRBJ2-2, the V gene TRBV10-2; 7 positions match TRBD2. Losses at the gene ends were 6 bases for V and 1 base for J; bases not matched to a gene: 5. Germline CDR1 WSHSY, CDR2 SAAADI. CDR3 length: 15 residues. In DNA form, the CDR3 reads TGCGCCAGCAGAATGTCGGGGGGGAACACCGGGGAGCTGTTTTTT. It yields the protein CASRMSGGNTGELFF.

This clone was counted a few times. CDR3 bases: TGTGCCAGCAGGGATAGCGGGAAAACTAGCGGGGTGCAGTACTTC. This translates into CASRDSGKTSGVQYF. The V gene is TRBV6-5, the J gene TRBJ2-7, with 10 nucleotides matching TRBD2. Germline CDR1 is MNHEY and CDR2 is SVGAGI. With 6 bases clipped from V and 9 bases from J, the junction kept 14 bases outside the gene matches. The CDR3 totals 15 residues.

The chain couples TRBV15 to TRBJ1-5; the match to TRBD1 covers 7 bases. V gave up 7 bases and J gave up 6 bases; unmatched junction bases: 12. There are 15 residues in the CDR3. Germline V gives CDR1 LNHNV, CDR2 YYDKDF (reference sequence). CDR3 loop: CATTESGQSFQPQHF. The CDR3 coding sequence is TGTGCCACCACCGAATCGGGACAGTCTTTTCAGCCCCAGCATTTT.

CDR3 loop: CASSELGDTYNEQFF. In DNA form, the CDR3 reads TGTGCCAGCAGTGAATTAGGGGATACCTACAATGAGCAGTTCTTC. The gene calls are TRBV6-1 and TRBJ2-1; perhaps TRBD1 as D (5 bases). V was cut by 2 bases and J by 2 bases, with 10 bases left in between. CDR1 is MNHNS and CDR2 is SASEGT in the germline V gene. The CDR3 is made up of 15 amino acids.

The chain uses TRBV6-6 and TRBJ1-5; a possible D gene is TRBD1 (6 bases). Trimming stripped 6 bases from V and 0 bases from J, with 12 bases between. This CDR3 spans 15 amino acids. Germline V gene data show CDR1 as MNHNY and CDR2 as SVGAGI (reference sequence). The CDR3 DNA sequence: TGTGCCAGCAGCAGCGCGGACAGTAGCAATCAGCCCCAGCATTTT. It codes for CASSSADSSNQPQHF.

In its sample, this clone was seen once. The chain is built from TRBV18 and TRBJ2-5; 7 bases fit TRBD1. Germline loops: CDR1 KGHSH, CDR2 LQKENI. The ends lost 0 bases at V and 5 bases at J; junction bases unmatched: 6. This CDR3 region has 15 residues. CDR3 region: CASSPPGGGEETQYF. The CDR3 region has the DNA TGTGCCAGCTCACCACCAGGGGGCGGTGAGGAGACCCAGTACTTC.

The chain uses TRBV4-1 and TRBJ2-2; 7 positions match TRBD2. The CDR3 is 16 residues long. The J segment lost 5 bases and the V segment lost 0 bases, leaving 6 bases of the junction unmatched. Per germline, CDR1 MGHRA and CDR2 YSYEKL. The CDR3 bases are TGCGCCAGCAGCCAAGAAGCCAGCGGGGTTACCGGGGAGCTGTTTTTT. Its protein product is CASSQEASGVTGELFF.

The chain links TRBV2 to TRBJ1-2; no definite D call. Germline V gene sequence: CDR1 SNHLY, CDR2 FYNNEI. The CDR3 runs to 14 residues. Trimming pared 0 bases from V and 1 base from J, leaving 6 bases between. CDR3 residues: CASSEAHSNYGYTF. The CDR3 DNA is TGTGCCAGCAGTGAAGCGCACAGTAACTATGGCTACACCTTC.

The chain's CDR3 is CASSFGGRDEQFF. The CDR3 region has the DNA TGCGCCAGCAGCTTCGGAGGTCGCGATGAGCAGTTCTTC. The chain uses TRBV5-1 and TRBJ2-1; D may be TRBD2 (5 bases). The CDR3 has 13 residues. The germline V and J ends were trimmed by 2 bases and 8 bases, with 11 bases remaining between them. Looked up from germline, CDR1 is SGHRS and CDR2 is YFSETQ.

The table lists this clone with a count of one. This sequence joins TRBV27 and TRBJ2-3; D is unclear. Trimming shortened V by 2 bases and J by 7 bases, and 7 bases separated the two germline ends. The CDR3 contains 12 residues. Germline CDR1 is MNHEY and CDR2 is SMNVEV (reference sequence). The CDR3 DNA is TGTGCCAGCAGTTTAGCAGGCTATACGCAGTATTTT. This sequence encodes CASSLAGYTQYF.

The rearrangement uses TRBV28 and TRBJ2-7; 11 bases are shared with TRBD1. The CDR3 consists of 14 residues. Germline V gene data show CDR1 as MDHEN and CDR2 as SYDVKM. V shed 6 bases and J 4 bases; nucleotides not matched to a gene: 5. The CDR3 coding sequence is TGTGCCAGCAGGGTCGGACAGGGGGCGTACGAGCAGTACTTC. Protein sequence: CASRVGQGAYEQYF.

The DNA for the CDR3 is TGTGCCAGTTCCCCGGGACAGGGCACAGATACGCAGTATTTT. Protein sequence: CASSPGQGTDTQYF. The chain uses TRBV19 and TRBJ2-3; 8 positions agree with TRBD1. The CDR3 length is 14 residues. Germline V lookup: CDR1 LNHDA, CDR2 SQIVND (reference sequence). Trimming removed 8 bases from V and 1 base from J; junction bases left unmatched: 5.

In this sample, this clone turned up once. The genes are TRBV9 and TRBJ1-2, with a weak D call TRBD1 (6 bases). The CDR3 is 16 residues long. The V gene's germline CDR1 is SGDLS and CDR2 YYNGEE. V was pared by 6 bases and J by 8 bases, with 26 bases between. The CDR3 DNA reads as TGTGCCAGCACCCTATTTGGGCAGGGGACATTTCAAGGCTACACCTTC. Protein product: CASTLFGQGTFQGYTF.

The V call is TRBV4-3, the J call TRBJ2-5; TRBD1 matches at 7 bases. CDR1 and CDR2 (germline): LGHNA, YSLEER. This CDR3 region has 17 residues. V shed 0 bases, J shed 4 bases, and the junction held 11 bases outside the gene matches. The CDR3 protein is CASSQDFRDRLLETQYF. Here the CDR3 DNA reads TGCGCCAGCAGCCAAGATTTCCGGGACAGATTATTAGAGACCCAGTACTTC.

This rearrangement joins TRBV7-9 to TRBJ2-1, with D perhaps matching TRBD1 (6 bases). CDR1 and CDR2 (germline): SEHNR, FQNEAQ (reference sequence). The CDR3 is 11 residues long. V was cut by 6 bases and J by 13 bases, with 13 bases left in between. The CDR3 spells CASRLGQFQFF. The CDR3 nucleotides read TGTGCCAGCAGACTCGGACAGTTTCAGTTCTTC.

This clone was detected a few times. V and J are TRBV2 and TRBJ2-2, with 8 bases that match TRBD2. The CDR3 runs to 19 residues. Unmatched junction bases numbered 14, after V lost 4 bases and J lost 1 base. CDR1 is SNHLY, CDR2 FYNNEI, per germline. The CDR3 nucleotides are TGTGCCAGCAGTGTATTACTAGCGGACCAACCGGAGAACACCGGGGAGCTGTTTTTT. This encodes CASSVLLADQPENTGELFF.

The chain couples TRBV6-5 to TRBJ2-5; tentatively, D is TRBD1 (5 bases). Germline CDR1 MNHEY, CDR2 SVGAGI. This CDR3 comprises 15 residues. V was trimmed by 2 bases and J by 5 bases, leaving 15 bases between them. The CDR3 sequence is CASSYGQGLRETQYF. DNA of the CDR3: TGTGCCAGCAGTTACGGTCAGGGCTTACGGGAGACCCAGTACTTC.

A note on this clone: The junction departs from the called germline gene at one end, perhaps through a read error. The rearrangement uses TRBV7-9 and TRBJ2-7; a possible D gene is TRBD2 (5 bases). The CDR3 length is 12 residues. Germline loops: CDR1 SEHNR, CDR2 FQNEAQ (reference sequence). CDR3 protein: CSSSPWTDEQYF. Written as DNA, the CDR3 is TGTTCCAGCAGCCCCTGGACTGACGAGCAGTACTTC.

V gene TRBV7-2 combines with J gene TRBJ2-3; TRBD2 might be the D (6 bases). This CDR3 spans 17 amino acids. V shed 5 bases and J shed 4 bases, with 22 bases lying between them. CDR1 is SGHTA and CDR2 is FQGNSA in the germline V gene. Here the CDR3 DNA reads TGTGCCAGCAGCGACCCCATGTGGGAACAGCGGGCAGATACGCAGTATTTT. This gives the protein CASSDPMWEQRADTQYF.